This TCR beta chain comes out of a study of Graves' ophthalmopathy and Graves' hyperthyroidism. Other autoimmune disease, uncontrolled infection, pregnancy and lactation led to exclusion. Germline CDR1 DFQATT, CDR2 SNEGSKA (reference sequence). V trimming: 0 bases; J trimming: 6 bases; junction bases outside the gene matches: 9. The length of the CDR3 is 15 residues. For repertoire sequencing, the TCR beta CDR3 regions were amplified from RNA transcripts. After a first-round RT-PCR with HTBI primers, a second-round multiplex PCR was run. Using its own MiXCR run on the multiplex PCR reads, TCRdb lists one record per CDR3 protein. The sample holds 600,000 to 950,000 distinct CDR3 sequences, roughly two fifths seen once.

The rearrangement uses TRBV20-1 and TRBJ2-7; 9 positions agree with TRBD1. This receptor was obtained from an adult man with Graves' ophthalmopathy. The sequenced sample consisted of peripheral blood. This CDR3 reads CSARDPGQGSREQYF. CDR3 bases: TGCAGTGCTAGAGATCCGGGACAGGGCTCCCGCGAGCAGTACTTC.